The present T cell receptor beta chain was sequenced within a study of vaccination effects on CD4 cells after COVID-19. In the study overall: Post-vaccine specimens arrived a median 72 days past the second dose.

After expansion with viral peptide pools in the ViraFEST assay, antigen-specific CD4+ T cells were sequenced. Culture lasted around eleven days before CD4+ T cell isolation. Either the mRNA-1273 or the BNT162b2 vaccine was given to participants as two doses. TCRdb keeps only in-frame clones here, not all; method: immunoSEQ multiplex PCR. Of tens of thousands of clones in the sample, roughly 76% were seen once. This clone turned up a few times. Antigen unknown. V lost 4 bases and J lost 5; bases outside the gene matches: 9. CDR1 and CDR2 (germline): SGHRS, YFSETQ. This CDR3 has 16 residues. The gene calls are TRBV5-1 and TRBJ1-2; 12 bases are shared with TRBD1. This receptor was taken from a human donor who received a COVID-19 vaccine. Some clones in this sample may be carry-over from other donors' samples. The sequences come from CD4+ T cells from PBMCs cultured with SARS-CoV-2 spike peptides, collected after COVID-19 vaccination. The CDR3 DNA is TGCGCCAGCAGCCTAACTCCGGGACAGGGGGCGTATGGCTACACCTTC. It is translated as CASSLTPGQGAYGYTF.